This T cell receptor beta chain is from a study of T-cell reconstitution after alpha-beta-depleted transplantation in children. Overall study findings and caveats: There were some patients whose high TCRbeta diversity at day 60 came from surviving recipient T cells and thymic progenitors. When one year had passed after transplant, most T-cell counts and diversity came from newly produced T cells. Reported findings indicate that, about two months after transplant, alpha-beta T cells came from several hundred expanded clones, which were derived from non-depleted graft cells.

The TCRbeta library was prepared with unique molecular identifiers. From the PCR reads, TCRdb called clonotypes with MiXCR, one entry per CDR3 protein. This sample has over 200,000 distinct CDR3 sequences, with about 11% found just once. This clonotype was counted many times. Its specificity is not known. CDR1 is MDHEN and CDR2 is SYDVKM in the germline V gene. The CDR3 is 13 amino acids. V lost 7 bases and J 1 base, leaving 7 bases between the germline ends. The chain combines TRBV28 with TRBJ2-2; no definite D call. The clonotype comes from a child under two years old with acute myeloid leukemia, due to receive a stem cell transplant. The sample in question was PBMCs, obtained before TCRalphabeta/CD19-depleted stem cell transplant. This CDR3 reads CASTSKNTGELFF. The CDR3 DNA reads as TGTGCCAGCACAAGCAAGAACACCGGGGAGCTGTTTTTT.